Listed below are T cell receptor beta chains from one sample, sequenced in a study of cytomegalovirus exposure and HLA in healthy donors. Sequencing used immunoSEQ multiplex PCR; TCRdb keeps in-frame clones, though not all of them. Of about 190,000 clones listed, 78% are singletons. The sample consisted of PBMCs. All receptors derive from a woman in her 30s in good health and CMV-seropositive. The CDR3 runs from the conserved cysteine through the conserved F or W. The D gene is left open where the match is weak. Clone sizes are given selectively: once, few, many, or a class where the clone is expanded.

d_call	v_call	clone_size	j_call	cdr3_aa	cdr3_nt
TRBD1	TRBV28	few	TRBJ1-3	CASSLWGVGASGGESGNTIYF	TGTGCCAGCAGTTTATGGGGGGTGGGGGCTTCAGGGGGAGAGTCTGGAAACACCATATATTTT
-	TRBV2	-	TRBJ2-5	CASLGAGETQYF	TGTGCCAGCTTGGGGGCTGGAGAGACCCAGTACTTC
-	TRBV14	-	TRBJ2-1	CASSPDNEQFF	TGTGCCAGCAGCCCAGACAATGAGCAGTTCTTC
-	TRBV7-2	-	TRBJ2-7	CASSFGRLGYEQYF	TGTGCCAGCAGCTTTGGTCGACTCGGCTACGAGCAGTACTTC
TRBD1	TRBV28	-	TRBJ1-4	CASSLSNRDRTIF	TGTGCCAGCAGTTTATCTAACCGGGACAGGACCATTTTC
TRBD1	TRBV6-6	few	TRBJ1-4	CASSRSRGEKLFF	TGTGCCAGCAGTCGATCCAGGGGGGAAAAACTGTTTTTT
-	TRBV19	-	TRBJ1-2	CASSGRRENVDGYTF	TGTGCCAGTAGTGGACGGAGGGAGAATGTCGATGGCTACACCTTC
-	TRBV4-2	-	TRBJ1-2	CASSQATAYGYTF	TGTGCCAGCAGCCAGGCTACAGCATATGGCTACACCTTC
-	TRBV4-1	-	TRBJ2-5	CASSVYYNERETQYF	TGCGCCAGCAGCGTATACTACAATGAAAGAGAGACCCAGTACTTC
-	TRBV28	-	TRBJ2-7	CATGYSGGGIYEQYF	TGTGCCACCGGCTATTCAGGGGGAGGAATCTACGAGCAGTACTTC
-	TRBV7-6	-	TRBJ2-3	CASSLIRRDTQYF	TGTGCCAGCAGCTTAATTAGAAGAGATACGCAGTATTTT
-	TRBV5-5	few	TRBJ1-3	CASNMLLGNTIYF	TGTGCCAGCAACATGCTGCTGGGAAACACCATATATTTT
-	TRBV7-2	-	TRBJ2-7	CASSFPLGTPPSYEQYF	TGTGCCAGCAGCTTCCCCCTAGGGACACCTCCCTCCTACGAGCAGTACTTC
-	TRBV27	-	TRBJ2-7	CASSLGPGSSYEQYF	TGTGCCAGCAGTTTGGGTCCAGGGTCCTCCTACGAGCAGTACTTC
TRBD2	TRBV28	-	TRBJ2-7	CASFERGRTYEQYF	TGTGCCAGCTTCGAGCGGGGGCGAACCTACGAGCAGTACTTC
TRBD2	TRBV6-1	-	TRBJ2-1	CASSESLSGGGYNEQFF	TGTGCCAGCAGTGAAAGTCTCTCCGGCGGGGGCTACAATGAGCAGTTCTTC
-	TRBV4-1	-	TRBJ2-5	CASSPPERLGETQYF	TGCGCCAGCAGCCCCCCTGAGCGGCTCGGGGAGACCCAGTACTTC
TRBD2	TRBV10-3	once	TRBJ2-1	CAIKEGGSLGNEQFF	TGTGCCATCAAAGAGGGCGGGAGTCTAGGGAATGAGCAGTTCTTC
-	TRBV2	few	TRBJ1-1	CAGEANTEAFF	TGTGCCGGAGAAGCGAACACTGAAGCTTTCTTT
TRBD2	TRBV6-6	-	TRBJ2-4	CASRTSSGLRDIQYF	TGTGCCAGCCGAACCTCTAGCGGGTTGAGGGACATTCAGTACTTC
TRBD2	TRBV6-1	-	TRBJ2-1	CASILAGYNEQFF	TGTGCCAGTATACTAGCGGGGTACAATGAGCAGTTCTTC
TRBD1	TRBV6-5	-	TRBJ2-1	CASSTGGFPLEQFF	TGTGCCAGCAGTACAGGGGGCTTCCCCCTAGAGCAGTTCTTC
-	TRBV5-8	once	TRBJ1-2	CASSYSGANYGYTF	TGTGCCAGCAGCTATTCAGGGGCAAACTATGGCTACACCTTC
TRBD2	TRBV7-9	-	TRBJ2-4	CASSETSGENIQYF	TGTGCCAGCAGCGAGACTAGCGGGGAAAACATTCAGTACTTC
TRBD1	TRBV19	-	TRBJ1-5	CASSRLQGAHNQPQHF	TGTGCCAGTAGTAGACTCCAGGGGGCTCACAATCAGCCCCAGCATTTT
TRBD1	TRBV6-5	-	TRBJ1-4	CASSSTGQVEKLFF	TGTGCCAGCAGTTCCACCGGACAGGTCGAAAAACTGTTTTTT
-	TRBV5-4	once	TRBJ2-7	CASSPDIFHEQYF	TGTGCCAGCAGTCCGGACATTTTCCACGAGCAGTACTTC
-	TRBV7-3	-	TRBJ1-2	CASSLAVNYGYTF	TGTGCCAGCAGCTTGGCCGTAAACTATGGCTACACCTTC
-	TRBV20-1	few	TRBJ1-1	CSPRGNTEAFF	TGCAGTCCCCGGGGGAACACTGAAGCTTTCTTT
TRBD1	TRBV9	-	TRBJ1-2	CASTFGTGNGYTF	TGTGCCAGCACCTTTGGGACAGGGAATGGCTACACCTTC
TRBD1	TRBV18	-	TRBJ1-5	CASSPTGDQPQHF	TGTGCCAGCTCACCTACAGGGGACCAGCCCCAGCATTTT
TRBD1	TRBV7-2	once	TRBJ1-6	CASSRDRGSPLHF	TGTGCCAGCAGCCGGGACAGGGGATCGCCCCTCCACTTT
-	TRBV2	-	TRBJ1-1	CASSERRSNTEAFF	TGTGCCAGCAGTGAACGGCGGTCGAACACTGAAGCTTTCTTT
-	TRBV6-6	-	TRBJ2-2	CASSYSKGVRGELFF	TGTGCCAGCAGTTACTCAAAGGGGGTTCGCGGGGAGCTGTTTTTT
-	TRBV6-1	-	TRBJ1-5	CASSEMSGSNQPQHF	TGTGCCAGCAGTGAAATGTCAGGGAGCAATCAGCCCCAGCATTTT